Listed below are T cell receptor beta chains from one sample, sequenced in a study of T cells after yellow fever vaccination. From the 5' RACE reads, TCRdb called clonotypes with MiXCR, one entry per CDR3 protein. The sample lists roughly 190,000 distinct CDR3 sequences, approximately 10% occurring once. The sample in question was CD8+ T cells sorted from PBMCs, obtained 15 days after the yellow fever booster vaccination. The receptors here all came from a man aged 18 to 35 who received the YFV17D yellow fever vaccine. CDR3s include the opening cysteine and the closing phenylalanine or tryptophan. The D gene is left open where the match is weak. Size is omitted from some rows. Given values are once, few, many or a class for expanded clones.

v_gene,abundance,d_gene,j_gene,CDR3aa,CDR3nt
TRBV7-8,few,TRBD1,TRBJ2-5,CASRRQGFGDQETQYF,TGTGCCAGCAGACGACAGGGTTTTGGGGACCAAGAGACCCAGTACTTC
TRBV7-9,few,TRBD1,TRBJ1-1,CASSLVGTGPLNTEAFF,TGTGCCAGCAGCTTAGTGGGGACAGGGCCCTTGAACACTGAAGCTTTCTTT
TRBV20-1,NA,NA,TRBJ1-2,CSARDTGNYGYTF,TGCAGTGCTAGAGATACAGGGAACTATGGCTACACCTTC
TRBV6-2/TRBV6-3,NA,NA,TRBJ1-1,CASSLSLGRKNTEAFF,TGTGCCAGCAGCCTAAGCCTTGGACGGAAGAACACTGAAGCTTTCTTT
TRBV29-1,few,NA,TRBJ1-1,CSVALGVGAEAFF,TGCAGCGTTGCGCTAGGGGTAGGGGCTGAAGCTTTCTTT
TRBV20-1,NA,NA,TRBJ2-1,CSARTYTSYNEQFF,TGCAGTGCTCGGACTTATACCTCCTACAATGAGCAGTTCTTC
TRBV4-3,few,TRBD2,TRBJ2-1,CASSQDQRGGNEQFF,TGCGCCAGCAGCCAAGATCAACGGGGGGGAAATGAGCAGTTCTTC
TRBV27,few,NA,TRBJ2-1,CASSTSSSNEQFF,TGTGCCAGCAGTACATCCTCCTCCAATGAGCAGTTCTTC
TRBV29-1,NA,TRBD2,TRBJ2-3,CSVEGIERGGQWDTQYF,TGCAGCGTTGAAGGGATAGAGCGGGGGGGCCAGTGGGATACGCAGTATTTT
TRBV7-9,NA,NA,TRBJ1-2,CASSPPRREDYGYTF,TGTGCCAGCAGCCCCCCCCGCCGGGAGGACTATGGCTACACCTTC
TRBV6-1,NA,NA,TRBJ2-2,CASSDTWGTGELFF,TGTGCCAGCAGTGATACCTGGGGAACCGGGGAGCTGTTTTTT
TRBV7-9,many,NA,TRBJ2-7,CASSPSAGSMADEQYF,TGTGCCAGCAGCCCCTCCGCGGGGTCCATGGCAGACGAGCAGTACTTC
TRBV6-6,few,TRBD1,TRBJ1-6,CASSPQGVQGLLPLHF,TGTGCCAGCAGCCCACAGGGGGTCCAGGGTTTGCTCCCCCTCCACTTT
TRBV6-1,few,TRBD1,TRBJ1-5,CASSERDDRGNQPQHF,TGTGCCAGCAGTGAACGGGACGACAGGGGGAATCAGCCCCAGCATTTT
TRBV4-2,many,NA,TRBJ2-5,CASSQDRLKETQYF,TGTGCCAGCAGCCAAGACAGGCTTAAGGAGACCCAGTACTTC
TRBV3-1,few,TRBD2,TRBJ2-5,CASSQEGTSGGPSRGTQYF,TGTGCCAGCAGCCAAGAAGGGACTAGCGGGGGCCCAAGTCGGGGGACCCAGTACTTC